These 10 T cell receptor beta chains originate from one sample sequenced in a study of immune evolution from preneoplasia to lung adenocarcinoma. The protocol was immunoSEQ multiplex PCR, while the TCRdb copy is restricted to in-frame clones and leaves out a portion. The table shows several thousand clones, with around 70% occurring only once. Sequencing was carried out using FFPE adjacent normal lung tissue. The receptors here all came from a person aged 55-80 years with lung adenocarcinoma.

The chain is built from TRBV9 and TRBJ2-3; 8 nucleotides agree with TRBD1. This CDR3 region has 12 residues. CDR1 SGDLS and CDR2 YYNGEE come from the germline V gene. Trimming at V came to 5 bases and at J to 9 bases, leaving 5 bases not matched to a gene. This chain's CDR3 is CASSDQGATQYF. The CDR3 bases are TGTGCCAGCAGTGATCAGGGGGCGACGCAGTATTTT. Looking up the rest from reference TRBV9 and TRBJ2-3 gives the full variable domain: DSGVTQTPKHLITATGQRVTLRCSPRSGDLSVYWYQQSLDQGLQFLIQYYNGEERAKGNILERFSAQQFPDLHSELNLSSLELGDSALYFCASSDQGATQYFGPGTRLTVL.

The chain recombines TRBV27 with TRBJ1-1, with 10 bases that match TRBD1. V was clipped by 4 bases and J by 0 bases; unmatched bases: 8. CDR1 MNHEY and CDR2 SMNVEV come from the germline V gene (reference sequence). CDR3 size: 17 residues. Here the CDR3 DNA reads TGTGCCAGCAGTTGGAACCGGGACAGGGGAATGAACACTGAAGCTTTCTTT. Translated, it gives CASSWNRDRGMNTEAFF.

The V call is TRBV28, the J call TRBJ2-1, with TRBD2 matching 9 bases. The germline CDR1 and CDR2 sequences are MDHEN and SYDVKM. J gave up 3 bases and V 5 bases, and 2 bases lay outside the gene matches. The CDR3 sequence is 14 residues long. In nucleotides, the CDR3 is TGTGCCAGCAGTATTAGCGGGGGCTACAATGAGCAGTTCTTC. It translates to CASSISGGYNEQFF.

This clone was recorded once. The chain links TRBV29-1 to TRBJ1-1; no firm D call. The CDR3 is 11 residues long. The V gene's germline CDR1 is SQVTM and CDR2 ANQGSEA. Trimming removed 7 bases from V and 3 bases from J, with 9 bases in between. CDR3 region: CSGGSDTEAFF. CDR3 bases: TGCAGCGGAGGGTCGGACACTGAAGCTTTCTTT.

J is TRBJ1-1 and V is TRBV30; D is unclear. The CDR3 has 11 residues. Between the trimmed V and J ends, which lost 4 bases and 0 bases, there was a span of 3 bases. In germline, CDR1 is GTSNPN, CDR2 SVGIG (reference sequence). The DNA for the CDR3 is TGTGCCTGGACTTTGAACACTGAAGCTTTCTTT. Its translation: CAWTLNTEAFF.

This clone has a single count. The genes are TRBV19 and TRBJ2-2, with D possibly matching TRBD2 (5 bases). Germline lookup yields CDR1 LNHDA and CDR2 SQIVND (reference sequence). Trimming stripped 9 bases from V and 0 bases from J, with 11 bases between. This CDR3 comprises 14 residues. CDR3 residues: CASADWSNTGELFF. Written as DNA, the CDR3 is TGTGCCAGCGCGGACTGGTCGAACACCGGGGAGCTGTTTTTT.

The rearrangement uses TRBV5-4 and TRBJ2-1; D unresolved. CDR3 length equals 14 residues. Trimming removed 0 bases at V and 3 bases at J, with 7 bases between. Per the germline V gene, CDR1 is SGHNT and CDR2 is YYREEE (reference sequence). The CDR3 DNA follows: TGTGCCAGCAGCTTGGGCGTCCTCTACAATGAGCAGTTCTTC. Residues: CASSLGVLYNEQFF.

The chain links TRBV6-1 to TRBJ1-5, with D possibly matching TRBD1 (5 bases). Germline CDR1 is MNHNS and CDR2 is SASEGT. The CDR3 contains 15 residues. Trimming removed 2 bases from V and 4 bases from J, with 12 bases in between. The CDR3 protein is CASSESPGGNQPQHF. The CDR3 region has the DNA TGTGCCAGCAGTGAAAGTCCCGGGGGTAATCAGCCCCAGCATTTT.

The chain carries TRBV7-9 and TRBJ2-2; D is ambiguous. Germline CDR1 and CDR2: SEHNR and FQNEAQ (reference sequence). Deletions cut 5 bases from V and 4 bases from J, with 8 bases between. The CDR3 length is 13 residues. This CDR3 is CASSPPITGELFF. The DNA of the CDR3 is TGTGCCAGCAGCCCTCCAATCACCGGGGAGCTGTTTTTT. Combining the CDR3 with reference TRBV7-9 and TRBJ2-2 gives the whole variable domain DTGVSQNPRHKITKRGQNVTFRCDPISEHNRLYWYRQTLGQGPEFLTYFQNEAQLEKSRLLSDRFSAERPKGSFSTLEIQRTEQGDSAMYLCASSPPITGELFFGEGSRLTVL.

This sequence joins TRBV11-2 and TRBJ1-4, with 8 bases that match TRBD1. J gave up 11 bases and V 5 bases, and 13 bases lay outside the gene matches. This CDR3 spans 15 amino acids. Germline V gene lookup returns CDR1 SGHAT and CDR2 FQNNGV. CDR3: CASSPNPGGLGKLFF. CDR3 coding DNA: TGTGCCAGCAGCCCCAACCCAGGGGGCTTAGGCAAACTGTTTTTT.